This entry features one TCR beta chain sequence. The antigen is undetermined. The study ran its PCR with 60 Vbeta and 13 Jbeta primers. TCRdb keeps only in-frame clones here, not all; method: immunoSEQ multiplex PCR. The sample records 90,000 to 120,000 clones, about 81% being singletons. These data are taken from a study of cytomegalovirus exposure and HLA in healthy donors. At the level of the study: Around 85 million unique TCR sequences came from HLA-typed donors in an early release. Study-wide results and caveats: TCR beta V- and J-gene trimming, according to a later analysis, was linked to a missense DCLRE1C variant. The study carried out a later analysis of TCR beta sequences. It associated around 17,000 of them with specific HLA alleles at a false discovery rate of 0.05.

Between the trimmed V and J ends, which lost 2 bases and 2 bases, there was a span of 6 bases. The length of the CDR3 is 13 residues. CDR1 is LNHDA, CDR2 SQIVND, per germline (reference sequence). Sequenced sample: PBMCs. The receptor comes from a man aged 25 to 45 in good health and CMV-seropositive. The rearrangement uses TRBV19 and TRBJ1-1; D gene uncertain. The CDR3 region is CASSIQANTEAFF. In nucleotides, the CDR3 is TGTGCCAGTAGTATACAGGCAAACACTGAAGCTTTCTTT.